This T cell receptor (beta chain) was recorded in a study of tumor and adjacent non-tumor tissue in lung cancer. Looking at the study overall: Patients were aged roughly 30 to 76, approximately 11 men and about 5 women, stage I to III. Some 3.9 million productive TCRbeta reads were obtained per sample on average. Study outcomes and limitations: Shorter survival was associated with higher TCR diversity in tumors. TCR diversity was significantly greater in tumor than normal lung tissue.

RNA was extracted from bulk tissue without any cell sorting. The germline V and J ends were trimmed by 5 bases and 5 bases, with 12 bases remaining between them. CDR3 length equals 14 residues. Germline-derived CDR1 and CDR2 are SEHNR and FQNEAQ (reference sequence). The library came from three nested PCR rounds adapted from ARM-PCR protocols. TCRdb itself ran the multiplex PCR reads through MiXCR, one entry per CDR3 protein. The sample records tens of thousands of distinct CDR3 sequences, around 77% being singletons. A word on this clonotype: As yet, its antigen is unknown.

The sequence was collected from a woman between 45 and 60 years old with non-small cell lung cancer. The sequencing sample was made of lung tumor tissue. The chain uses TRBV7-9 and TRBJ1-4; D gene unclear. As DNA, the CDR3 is TGTGCCAGCAGCCGATGGGGTCAAAATGAAAAACTGTTTTTT. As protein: CASSRWGQNEKLFF. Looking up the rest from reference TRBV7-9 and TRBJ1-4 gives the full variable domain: DTGVSQNPRHKITKRGQNVTFRCDPISEHNRLYWYRQTLGQGPEFLTYFQNEAQLEKSRLLSDRFSAERPKGSFSTLEIQRTEQGDSAMYLCASSRWGQNEKLFFGSGTQLSVL.